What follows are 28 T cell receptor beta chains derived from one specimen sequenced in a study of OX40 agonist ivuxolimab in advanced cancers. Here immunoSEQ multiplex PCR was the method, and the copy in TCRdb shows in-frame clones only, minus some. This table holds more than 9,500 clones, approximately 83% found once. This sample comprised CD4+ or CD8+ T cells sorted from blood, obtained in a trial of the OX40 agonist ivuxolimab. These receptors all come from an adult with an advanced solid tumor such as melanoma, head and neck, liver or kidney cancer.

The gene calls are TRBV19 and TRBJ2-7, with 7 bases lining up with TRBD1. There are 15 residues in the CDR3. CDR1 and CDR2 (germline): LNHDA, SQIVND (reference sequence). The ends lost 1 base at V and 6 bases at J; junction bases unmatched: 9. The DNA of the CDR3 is TGTGCCAGTAGTATAGGAACAGGGGTTGTTGCCGAGCAGTACTTC. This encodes CASSIGTGVVAEQYF.

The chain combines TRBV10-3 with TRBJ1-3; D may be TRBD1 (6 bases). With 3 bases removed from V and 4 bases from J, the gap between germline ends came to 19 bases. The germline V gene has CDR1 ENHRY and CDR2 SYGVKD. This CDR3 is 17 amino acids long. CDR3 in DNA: TGTGCCATCAGTGAATGGGGGTTACAGGGAGTCGGAAACACCATATATTTT. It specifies CAISEWGLQGVGNTIYF.

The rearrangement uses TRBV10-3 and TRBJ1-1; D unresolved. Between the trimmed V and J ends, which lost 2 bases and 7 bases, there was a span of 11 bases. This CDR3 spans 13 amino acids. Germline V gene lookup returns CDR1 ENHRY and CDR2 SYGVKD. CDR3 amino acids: CAISEKEQHEAFF. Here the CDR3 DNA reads TGTGCCATCAGTGAGAAAGAACAGCATGAAGCTTTCTTT.

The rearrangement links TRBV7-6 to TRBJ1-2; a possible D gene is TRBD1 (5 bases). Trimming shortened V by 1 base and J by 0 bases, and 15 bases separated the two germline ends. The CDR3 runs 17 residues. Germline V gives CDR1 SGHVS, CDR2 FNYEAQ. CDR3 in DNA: TGTGCCAGCAGCTTAGATAGGGACTGGGGCTCTAACTATGGCTACACCTTC. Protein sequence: CASSLDRDWGSNYGYTF.

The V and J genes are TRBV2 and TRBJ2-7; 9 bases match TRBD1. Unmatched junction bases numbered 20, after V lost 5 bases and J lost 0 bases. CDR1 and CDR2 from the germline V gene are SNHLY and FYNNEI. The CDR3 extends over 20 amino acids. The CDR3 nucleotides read TGTGCCAGCAGTAGGTCGGGGGACAGGGCAACCCCACGTACCTCCTACGAGCAGTACTTC. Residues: CASSRSGDRATPRTSYEQYF.

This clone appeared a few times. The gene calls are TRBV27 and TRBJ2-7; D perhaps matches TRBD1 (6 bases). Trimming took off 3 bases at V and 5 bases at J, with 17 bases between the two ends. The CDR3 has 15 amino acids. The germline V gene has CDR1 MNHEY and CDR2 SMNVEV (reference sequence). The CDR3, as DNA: TGTGCCAGCAGTTTGGGAGCAGGGGAAAGCGACGAGCAGTACTTC. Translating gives CASSLGAGESDEQYF.

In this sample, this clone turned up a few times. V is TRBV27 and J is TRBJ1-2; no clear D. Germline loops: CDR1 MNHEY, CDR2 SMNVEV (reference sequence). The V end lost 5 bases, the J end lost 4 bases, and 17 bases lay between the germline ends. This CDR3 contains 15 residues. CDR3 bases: TGTGCCAGCAGTAAATCCGCCGGGCCCCTCTATGGCTACACCTTC. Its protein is CASSKSAGPLYGYTF.

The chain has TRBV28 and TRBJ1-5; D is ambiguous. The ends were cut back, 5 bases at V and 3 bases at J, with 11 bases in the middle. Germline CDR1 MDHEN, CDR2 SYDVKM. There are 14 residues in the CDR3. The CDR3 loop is CASSAPGFNQPQHF. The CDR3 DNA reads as TGTGCCAGCAGTGCTCCGGGGTTCAATCAGCCCCAGCATTTT.

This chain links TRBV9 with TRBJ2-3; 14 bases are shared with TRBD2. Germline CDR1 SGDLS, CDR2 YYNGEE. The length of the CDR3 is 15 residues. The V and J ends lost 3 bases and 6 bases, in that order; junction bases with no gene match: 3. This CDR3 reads CASSGTSGGFDTQYF. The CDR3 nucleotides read TGTGCCAGCAGCGGGACTAGCGGGGGGTTCGATACGCAGTATTTT.

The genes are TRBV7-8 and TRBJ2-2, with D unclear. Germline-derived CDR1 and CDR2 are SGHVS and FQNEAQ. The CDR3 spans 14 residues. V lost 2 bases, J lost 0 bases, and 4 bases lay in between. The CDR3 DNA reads TGTGCCAGCAGCTTACAGGCGAACACCGGGGAGCTGTTTTTT. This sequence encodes CASSLQANTGELFF.

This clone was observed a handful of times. In nucleotides, the CDR3 is TGTGCCAGCAACCTAAGACCCGGGACAGGGGGCACTGAAGCTTTCTTT. Translated, it gives CASNLRPGTGGTEAFF. The rearrangement joins TRBV28 to TRBJ1-1; 11 bases are shared with TRBD1. V lost 7 bases to trimming and J lost 4 bases; unmatched junction nucleotides: 11. This CDR3 has 16 amino acids. Germline CDR1 reads MDHEN; CDR2 reads SYDVKM.

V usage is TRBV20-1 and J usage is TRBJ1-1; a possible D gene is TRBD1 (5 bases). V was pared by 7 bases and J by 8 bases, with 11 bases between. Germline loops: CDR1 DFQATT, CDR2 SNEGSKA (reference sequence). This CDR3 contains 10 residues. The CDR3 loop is CSGMTDEAFF. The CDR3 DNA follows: TGCAGTGGGATGACAGACGAAGCTTTCTTT.

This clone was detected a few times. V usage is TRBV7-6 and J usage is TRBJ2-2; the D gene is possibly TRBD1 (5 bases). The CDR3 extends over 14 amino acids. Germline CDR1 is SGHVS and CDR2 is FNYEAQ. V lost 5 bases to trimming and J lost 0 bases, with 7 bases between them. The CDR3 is CASSLTANTGELFF. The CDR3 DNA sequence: TGTGCCAGCAGCCTGACAGCGAACACCGGGGAGCTGTTTTTT.

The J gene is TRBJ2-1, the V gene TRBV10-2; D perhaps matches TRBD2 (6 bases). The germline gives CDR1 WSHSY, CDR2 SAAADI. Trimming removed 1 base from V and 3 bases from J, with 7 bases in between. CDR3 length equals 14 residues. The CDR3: CASSEWRDYNEQFF. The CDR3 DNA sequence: TGCGCCAGCAGTGAGTGGCGGGACTACAATGAGCAGTTCTTC.

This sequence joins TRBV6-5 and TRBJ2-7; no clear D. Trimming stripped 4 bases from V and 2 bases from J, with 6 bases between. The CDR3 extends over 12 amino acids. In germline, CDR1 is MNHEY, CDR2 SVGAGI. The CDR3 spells CASSSGAYEQYF. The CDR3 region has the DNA TGTGCCAGCAGTTCAGGAGCCTACGAGCAGTACTTC.

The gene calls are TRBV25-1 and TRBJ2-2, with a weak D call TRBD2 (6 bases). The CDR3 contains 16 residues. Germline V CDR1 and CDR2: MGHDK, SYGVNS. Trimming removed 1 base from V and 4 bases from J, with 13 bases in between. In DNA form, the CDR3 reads TGTGCCAGCAGTGAATTCGGCGGGAAGAGCACCGGGGAGCTGTTTTTT. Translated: CASSEFGGKSTGELFF.

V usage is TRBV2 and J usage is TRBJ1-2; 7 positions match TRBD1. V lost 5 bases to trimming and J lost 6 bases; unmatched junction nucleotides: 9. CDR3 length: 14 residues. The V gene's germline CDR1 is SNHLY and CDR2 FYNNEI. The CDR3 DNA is TGTGCCAGCAGTCTGGGAGGGGGCGCAAATGGCTACACCTTC. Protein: CASSLGGGANGYTF.

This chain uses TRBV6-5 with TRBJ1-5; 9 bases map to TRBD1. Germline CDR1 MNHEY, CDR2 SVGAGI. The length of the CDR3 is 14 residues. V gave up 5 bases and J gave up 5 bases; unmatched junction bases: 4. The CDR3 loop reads CASSEGTGYQPQHF. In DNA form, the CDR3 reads TGTGCCAGCAGTGAAGGGACAGGGTATCAGCCCCAGCATTTT.

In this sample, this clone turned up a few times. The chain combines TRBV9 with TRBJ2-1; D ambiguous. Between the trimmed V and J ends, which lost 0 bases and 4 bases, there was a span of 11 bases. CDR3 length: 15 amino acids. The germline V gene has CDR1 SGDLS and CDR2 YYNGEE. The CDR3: CASSVGLTEYNEQFF. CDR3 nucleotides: TGTGCCAGCAGCGTAGGCCTCACGGAGTACAATGAGCAGTTCTTC.

CDR3 region: CASSISSGSGYEQYF. The CDR3 nucleotides are TGTGCCAGTAGTATAAGCAGCGGGAGCGGGTACGAGCAGTACTTC. V and J are TRBV19 and TRBJ2-7; 8 bases are shared with TRBD2. J gave up 4 bases and V 2 bases, and 7 bases lay outside the gene matches. Germline CDR1 reads LNHDA; CDR2 reads SQIVND (reference sequence). The CDR3 runs 15 residues.

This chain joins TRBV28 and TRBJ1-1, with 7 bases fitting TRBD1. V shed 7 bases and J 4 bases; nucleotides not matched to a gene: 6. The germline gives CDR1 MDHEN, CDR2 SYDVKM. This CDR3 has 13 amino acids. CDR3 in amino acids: CASILTGTTEAFF. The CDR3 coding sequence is TGTGCCAGCATTCTGACAGGGACCACTGAAGCTTTCTTT.

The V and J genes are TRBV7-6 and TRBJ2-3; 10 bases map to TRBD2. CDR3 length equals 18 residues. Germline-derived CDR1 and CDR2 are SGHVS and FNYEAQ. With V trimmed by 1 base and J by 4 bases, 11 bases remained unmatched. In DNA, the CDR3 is TGTGCCAGCAGCTTAGAGTCTAGCGGGGGTAAGGCGTCAGATACGCAGTATTTT. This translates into CASSLESSGGKASDTQYF.

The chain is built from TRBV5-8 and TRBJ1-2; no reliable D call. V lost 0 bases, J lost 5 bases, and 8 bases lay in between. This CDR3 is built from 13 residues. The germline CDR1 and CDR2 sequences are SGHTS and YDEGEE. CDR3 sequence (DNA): TGTGCCAGCAGCTTGGGGTTAGGATATGGCTACACCTTC. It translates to CASSLGLGYGYTF.

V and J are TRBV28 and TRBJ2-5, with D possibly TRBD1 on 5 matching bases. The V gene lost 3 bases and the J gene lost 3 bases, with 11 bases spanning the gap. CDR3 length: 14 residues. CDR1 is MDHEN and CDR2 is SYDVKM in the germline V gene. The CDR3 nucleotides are TGTGCCAGCAGTTTGATACAGGTGGAAGAGACCCAGTACTTC. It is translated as CASSLIQVEETQYF.

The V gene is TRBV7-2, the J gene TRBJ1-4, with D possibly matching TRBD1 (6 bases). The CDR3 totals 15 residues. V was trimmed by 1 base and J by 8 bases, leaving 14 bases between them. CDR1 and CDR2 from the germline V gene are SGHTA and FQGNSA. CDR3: CASSLDSGAGEKLFF. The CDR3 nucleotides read TGTGCCAGCAGCTTAGATTCGGGGGCGGGGGAAAAACTGTTTTTT.

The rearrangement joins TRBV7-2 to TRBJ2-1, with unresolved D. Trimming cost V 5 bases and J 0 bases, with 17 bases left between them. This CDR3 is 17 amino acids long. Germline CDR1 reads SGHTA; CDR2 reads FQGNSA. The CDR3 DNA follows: TGTGCCAGCAGCCAGGTCTCTCGGGTTAGCTCCTACAATGAGCAGTTCTTC. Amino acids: CASSQVSRVSSYNEQFF.

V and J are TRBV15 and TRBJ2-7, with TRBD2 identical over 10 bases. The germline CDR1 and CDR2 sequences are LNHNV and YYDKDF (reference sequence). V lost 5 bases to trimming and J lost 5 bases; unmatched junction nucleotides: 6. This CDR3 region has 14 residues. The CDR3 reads CATSFSSGRNEQYF. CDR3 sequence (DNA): TGTGCCACCAGCTTTTCTAGCGGGAGAAACGAGCAGTACTTC. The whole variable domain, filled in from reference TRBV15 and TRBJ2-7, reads DAMVIQNPRYQVTQFGKPVTLSCSQTLNHNVMYWYQQKSSQAPKLLFHYYDKDFNNEADTPDNFQSRRPNTSFCFLDIRSPGLGDTAMYLCATSFSSGRNEQYFGPGTRLTVT.

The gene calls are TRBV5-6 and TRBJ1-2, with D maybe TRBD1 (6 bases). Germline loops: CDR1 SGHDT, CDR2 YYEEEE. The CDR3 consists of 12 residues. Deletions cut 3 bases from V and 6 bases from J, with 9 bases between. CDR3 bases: TGTGCCAGCAGCTCCGCAGGGGATGGCTACACCTTC. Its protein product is CASSSAGDGYTF.